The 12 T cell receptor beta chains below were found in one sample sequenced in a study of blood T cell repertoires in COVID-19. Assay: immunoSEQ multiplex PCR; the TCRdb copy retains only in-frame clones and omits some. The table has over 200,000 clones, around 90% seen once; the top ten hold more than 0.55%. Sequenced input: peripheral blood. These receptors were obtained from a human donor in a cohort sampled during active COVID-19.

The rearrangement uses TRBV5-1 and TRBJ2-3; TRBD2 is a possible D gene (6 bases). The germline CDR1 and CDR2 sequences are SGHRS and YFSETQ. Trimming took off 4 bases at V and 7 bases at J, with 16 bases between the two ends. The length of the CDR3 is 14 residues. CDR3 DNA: TGCGCCAGCAGCCTTCCCGGGACTCCGAATACGCAGTATTTT. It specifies CASSLPGTPNTQYF. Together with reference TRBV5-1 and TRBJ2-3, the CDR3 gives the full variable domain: KAGVTQTPRYLIKTRGQQVTLSCSPISGHRSVSWYQQTPGQGLQFLFEYFSETQRNKGNFPGRFSGRQFSNSRSEMNVSTLELGDSALYLCASSLPGTPNTQYFGPGTRLTVL.

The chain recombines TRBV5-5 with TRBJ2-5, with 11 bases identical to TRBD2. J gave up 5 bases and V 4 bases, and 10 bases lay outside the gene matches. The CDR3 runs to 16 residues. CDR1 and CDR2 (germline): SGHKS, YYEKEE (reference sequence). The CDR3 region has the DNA TGTGCCAGCAGCCTGGGACTAGCGGAACATAGTGAGACCCAGTACTTC. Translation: CASSLGLAEHSETQYF.

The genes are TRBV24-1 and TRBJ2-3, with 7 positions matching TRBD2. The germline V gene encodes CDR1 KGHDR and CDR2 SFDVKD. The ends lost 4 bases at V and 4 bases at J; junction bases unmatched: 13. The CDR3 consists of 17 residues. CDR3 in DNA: TGTGCCACCAGTGACCCCCCTGGGGCGGGAGCCGCAGATACGCAGTATTTT. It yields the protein CATSDPPGAGAADTQYF.

The CDR3 DNA is TGTGCCAGCAGTTACGGTTGGGGCGGGAACTACGAGCAGTACTTC. Encoded protein: CASSYGWGGNYEQYF. V usage is TRBV6-5 and J usage is TRBJ2-7; D perhaps matches TRBD2 (6 bases). CDR3 length: 15 amino acids. Germline lookup yields CDR1 MNHEY and CDR2 SVGAGI. V was pared by 2 bases and J by 3 bases, with 14 bases between.

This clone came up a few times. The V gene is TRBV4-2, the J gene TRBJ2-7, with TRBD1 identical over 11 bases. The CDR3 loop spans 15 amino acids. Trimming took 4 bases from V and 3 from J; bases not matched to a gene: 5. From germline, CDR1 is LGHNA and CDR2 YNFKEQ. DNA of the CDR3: TGTGCCAGCAGCCCTCGGACAGGGGGCTTCTACGAGCAGTACTTC. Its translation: CASSPRTGGFYEQYF.

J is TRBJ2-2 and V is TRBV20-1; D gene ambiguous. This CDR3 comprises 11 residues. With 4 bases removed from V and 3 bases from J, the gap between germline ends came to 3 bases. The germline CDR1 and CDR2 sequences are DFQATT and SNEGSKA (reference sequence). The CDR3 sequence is CSATDTGELFF. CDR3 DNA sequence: TGCAGTGCTACTGACACCGGGGAGCTGTTTTTT.

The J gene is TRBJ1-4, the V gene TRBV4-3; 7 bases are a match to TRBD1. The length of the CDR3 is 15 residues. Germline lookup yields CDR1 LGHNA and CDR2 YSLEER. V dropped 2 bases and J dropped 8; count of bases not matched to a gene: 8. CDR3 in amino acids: CASSQREGAQEKLFF. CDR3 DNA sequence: TGCGCCAGCAGCCAACGAGAGGGGGCTCAAGAAAAACTGTTTTTT.

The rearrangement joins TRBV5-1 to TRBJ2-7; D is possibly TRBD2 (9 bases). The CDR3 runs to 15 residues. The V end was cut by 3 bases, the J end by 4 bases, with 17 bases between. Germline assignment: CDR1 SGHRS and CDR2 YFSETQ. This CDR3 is CASSSRGGQEYEQYF. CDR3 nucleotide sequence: TGCGCCAGCAGCTCGCGGGGGGGACAGGAATACGAGCAGTACTTC.

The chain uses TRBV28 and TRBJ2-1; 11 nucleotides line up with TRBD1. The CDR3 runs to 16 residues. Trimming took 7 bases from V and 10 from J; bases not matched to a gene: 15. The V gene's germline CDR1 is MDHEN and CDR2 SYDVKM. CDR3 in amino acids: CASTTRDRGSLGEQFF. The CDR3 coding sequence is TGTGCCAGCACCACCCGGGACAGGGGGTCCCTAGGGGAGCAGTTCTTC.

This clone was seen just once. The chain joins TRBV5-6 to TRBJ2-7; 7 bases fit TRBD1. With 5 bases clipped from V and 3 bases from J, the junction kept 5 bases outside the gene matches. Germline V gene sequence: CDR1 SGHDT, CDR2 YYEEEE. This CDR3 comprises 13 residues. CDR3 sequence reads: CASSTGESYEQYF. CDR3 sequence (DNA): TGTGCCAGCAGTACAGGGGAGAGCTACGAGCAGTACTTC.

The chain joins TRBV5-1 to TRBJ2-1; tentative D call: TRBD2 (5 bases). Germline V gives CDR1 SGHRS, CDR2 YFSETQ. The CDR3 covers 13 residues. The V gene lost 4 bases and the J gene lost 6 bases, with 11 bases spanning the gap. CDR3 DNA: TGCGCCAGCAGCCGGGGAAAACTCAATGAGCAGTTCTTC. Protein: CASSRGKLNEQFF.

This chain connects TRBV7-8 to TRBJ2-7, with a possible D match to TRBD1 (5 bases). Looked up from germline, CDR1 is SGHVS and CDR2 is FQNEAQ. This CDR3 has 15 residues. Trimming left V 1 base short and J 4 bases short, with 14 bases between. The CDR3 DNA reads TGTGCCAGCAGCTTAGAGGGGCGCGAGGTTTACGAGCAGTACTTC. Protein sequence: CASSLEGREVYEQYF.